Reported below is one T cell receptor beta chain. Antigen: not known. Other nucleotide sequences in the sample specify the same CDR3. Profiled with immunoSEQ multiplex PCR; TCRdb holds only in-frame clones, not every one. Seen here are approximately 77,000 clones, approximately 92% observed once, and the top ten hold 4.8%. The sample belongs to a study of OX40 agonist ivuxolimab in advanced cancers. Study-wide results and limits: The expanded peripheral T cells' antigen specificity was not determined.

The starting material was CD4+ or CD8+ T cells sorted from blood, obtained in a trial of the OX40 agonist ivuxolimab. This receptor was taken from an adult with an advanced solid tumor such as melanoma, head and neck, liver or kidney cancer.

CDR3 in DNA: TGTGCCAGCTCACCCGGGACAGGTAGCAATCAGCCCCAGCATTTT. Amino acids: CASSPGTGSNQPQHF. This chain links TRBV18 with TRBJ1-5, with TRBD1 matching 8 bases. The ends lost 3 bases at V and 0 bases at J; junction bases unmatched: 1. The CDR3 sequence is 15 residues long. Germline CDR1 KGHSH, CDR2 LQKENI.